The clone carrying this T cell receptor (beta chain) was counted a few times. Its antigen is still unknown. This sample was included in a study of beta chain features in type 1 diabetes. Findings of the study overall: All four CD4+ subsets from Type 1 diabetes patients carried moderately but significantly shorter TCRB CDR3s.

The authors reverse transcribed all of the isolated RNA, so sequencing captured expressed TCRB transcripts. Assay: immunoSEQ multiplex PCR; the TCRdb copy retains only in-frame clones and omits some. This sample yields around 690,000 clones, of which roughly 12% are seen a single time; 0.095% to 0.15% belongs to the top ten. CDR1 is MNHNY and CDR2 is SVGAGI in the germline V gene (reference sequence). Trimming cost V 5 bases and J 1 base, with 8 bases left between them. The CDR3 covers 13 residues. V gene TRBV6-6 combines with J gene TRBJ1-1; the D is unclear. Sequencing input: naive CD4+ T cells from blood. The receptor's source is a man aged 30-40 years with type 1 diabetes. CDR3 DNA sequence: TGTGCCAGCAGTGAGAGGAAGAACACTGAAGCTTTCTTT. Protein: CASSERKNTEAFF.